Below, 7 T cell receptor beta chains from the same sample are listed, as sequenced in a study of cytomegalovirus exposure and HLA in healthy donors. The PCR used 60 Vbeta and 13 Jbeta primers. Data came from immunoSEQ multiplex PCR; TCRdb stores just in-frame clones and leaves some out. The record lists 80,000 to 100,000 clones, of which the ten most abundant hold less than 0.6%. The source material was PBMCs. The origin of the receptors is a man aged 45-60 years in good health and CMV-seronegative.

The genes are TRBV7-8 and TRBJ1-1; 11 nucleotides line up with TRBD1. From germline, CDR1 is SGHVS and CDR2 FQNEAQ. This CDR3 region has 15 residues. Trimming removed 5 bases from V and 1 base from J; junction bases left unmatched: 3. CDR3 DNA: TGTGCCAGCAGCAGGGACAGGGGGGAGAACACTGAAGCTTTCTTT. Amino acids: CASSRDRGENTEAFF.

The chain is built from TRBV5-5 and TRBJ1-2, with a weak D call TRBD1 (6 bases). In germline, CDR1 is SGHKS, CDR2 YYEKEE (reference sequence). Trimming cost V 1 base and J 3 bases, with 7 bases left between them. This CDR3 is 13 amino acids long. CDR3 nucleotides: TGTGCCAGCAGCTTGCGACAGGACTATGGCTACACCTTC. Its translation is CASSLRQDYGYTF.

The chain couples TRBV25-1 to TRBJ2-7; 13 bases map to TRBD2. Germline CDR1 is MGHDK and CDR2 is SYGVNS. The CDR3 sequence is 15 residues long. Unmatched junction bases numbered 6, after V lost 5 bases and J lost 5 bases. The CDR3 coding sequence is TGTGCCAGCAGTCGGGGACTAGCGGGGATCAACGAGCAGTACTTC. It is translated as CASSRGLAGINEQYF.

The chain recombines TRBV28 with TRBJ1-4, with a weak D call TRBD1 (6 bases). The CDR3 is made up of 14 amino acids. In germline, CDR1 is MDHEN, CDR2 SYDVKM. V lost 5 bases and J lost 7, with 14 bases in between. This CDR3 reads CASSPPGHPEKLFF. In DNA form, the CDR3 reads TGTGCCAGCAGTCCTCCGGGACACCCTGAAAAACTGTTTTTT.

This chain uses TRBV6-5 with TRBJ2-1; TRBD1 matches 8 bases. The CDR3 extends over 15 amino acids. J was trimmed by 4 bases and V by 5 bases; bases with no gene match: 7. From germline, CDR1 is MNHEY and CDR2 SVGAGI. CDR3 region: CASSKTGVEYNEQFF. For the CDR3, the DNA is TGTGCCAGCAGTAAGACAGGGGTAGAGTACAATGAGCAGTTCTTC.

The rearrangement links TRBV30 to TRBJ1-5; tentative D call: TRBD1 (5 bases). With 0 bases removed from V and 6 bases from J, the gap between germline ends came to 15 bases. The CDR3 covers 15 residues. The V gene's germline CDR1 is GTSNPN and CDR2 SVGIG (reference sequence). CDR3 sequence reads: CAWSVPGGGGQPQHF. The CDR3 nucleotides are TGTGCCTGGAGTGTCCCTGGGGGGGGAGGTCAGCCCCAGCATTTT.

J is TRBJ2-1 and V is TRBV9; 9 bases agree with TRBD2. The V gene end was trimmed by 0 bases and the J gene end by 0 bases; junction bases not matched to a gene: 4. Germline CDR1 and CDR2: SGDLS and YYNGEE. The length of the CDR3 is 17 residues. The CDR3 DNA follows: TGTGCCAGCAGCGTAGCGGCTAGCGGGACCTCCTACAATGAGCAGTTCTTC. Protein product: CASSVAASGTSYNEQFF.